This T cell receptor beta chain was sequenced for a study of shared clonotypes between healthy human individuals (dated by TCRdb to the early 2020s). Broadly, across the study: The cohort comprised a couple of women and a few men aged 18 to 49 years. Between about 0.8 and 9.5 billion PBMCs per donor were obtained by leukapheresis. The study deeply sequenced blood TCR repertoires of about five healthy adults to estimate repertoire size and the extent of clonotype sharing between individuals. Different laboratories and diverse techniques were used to prepare libraries and sequence TCR repertoires, to increase sequencing depth and limit assay-specific biases.

Donors were healthy HIV-negative adults with no recently reported acute infections or vaccinations. All donors were Caucasian adults living in Nashville, Tennessee, USA. For unsorted samples, tens of millions of PBMCs were counted and genomic DNA was extracted with the QIAamp DNA Blood Mini kit. Blood was obtained by leukapheresis, after which PBMCs were separated by Ficoll-Histopaque density gradient centrifugation and cryopreserved in liquid nitrogen vapor phase. Findings and caveats that apply to the study as a whole: Sampling was restricted to blood, and TCR repertoires in tissue are likely to differ from TCR repertoires in blood. The genetic and exposure-history diversity represented was limited by the small number of donors. Pairwise subsampling indicated that sequencing depth was expected to affect the degree of clonotype sharing among donors.

Using the deep immunoSEQ assay, multiplex PCR amplified TCR CDR3 regions from genomic DNA. Extracted genomic DNA from each cell subset was distributed evenly across all wells of several immunoSEQ 96-well plates, and each plate was treated as a replicate. For unsorted PBMC, each replicate PCR was loaded with approximately 320 ng genomic DNA, equivalent to 25,000 to 35,000 T cell genomes. Unsorted PBMC genomic DNA was sequenced across ten immunoSEQ deep assay plates. Purified libraries were quantified with a Qubit 3.0 fluorometer, sized on a Bioanalyzer 2100, and re-quantified with the KAPA Library Quantification kit. A separate single-read 150-cycle Illumina NextSeq 550 flow cell was used to sequence each immunoSEQ 96-well plate. From the authors' description of their analysis: Because the immunoSEQ output held only junctional sequences and lacked quality scores, the filtering could not match the filtering applied to full-length reads. Sequences were annotated with PyIR, a Python wrapper for IgBLAST v1.9, using IMGT germline references to assign V/J genes and CDR3. Reads with weak V/J assignments (E-value above 1e-6), missing CDR3, stop codons, out-of-frame junctions, or ambiguous translated residues were removed. A V3J clonotype was defined by an identical inferred V gene, J gene, and CDR3 amino acid sequence. To compute the percentage overlap between repertoires, the number of shared unique clonotypes was divided by the size of the smaller repertoire. Repertoire richness was assessed with RTK rarefaction, the Chao1 estimator, and Recon v2.1 estimates of unobserved clonotypes. TCRdb retrieved this table from immuneACCESS and kept in-frame rearrangements only. Not all clones are present; in checked studies, unresolved V genes account for under half, and no reason is known for the remainder. That table gives V, J and clone size, and the DNA gave D and trimming. The sample data list some 500,000 clones, and approximately 71% of these were observed just once. The ten top clones hold approximately 12% of the sample.

Reading the germline V gene (reference sequence) gives CDR1 LNHDA and CDR2 SQIVND. Spanning cysteine to phenylalanine, the CDR3 consists of 12 amino acids. Only the CDR3 region is kept as DNA, spanning 36 bases read in frame from base 1. V lost 3 bases and J lost 8 bases; the stretch between them is 10 bases long. Note on this clone: Its target antigen remains unknown. Base-call qualities are not available, and no considerably larger clone is one nucleotide away.

This clonotype originated in a woman aged 40 to 50 in good health. Some clones in this sample may be carry-over from other donors' samples. The sequenced material came from PBMCs. The V and J segments used are TRBV19 and TRBJ1-1, and perhaps TRBD1 as D gene, on 5 matching bases. The sequence in DNA is TGTGCCAGTAGTATCCGGCAGGGAGAAGCTTTCTTT. Translated, this is CASSIRQGEAFF.